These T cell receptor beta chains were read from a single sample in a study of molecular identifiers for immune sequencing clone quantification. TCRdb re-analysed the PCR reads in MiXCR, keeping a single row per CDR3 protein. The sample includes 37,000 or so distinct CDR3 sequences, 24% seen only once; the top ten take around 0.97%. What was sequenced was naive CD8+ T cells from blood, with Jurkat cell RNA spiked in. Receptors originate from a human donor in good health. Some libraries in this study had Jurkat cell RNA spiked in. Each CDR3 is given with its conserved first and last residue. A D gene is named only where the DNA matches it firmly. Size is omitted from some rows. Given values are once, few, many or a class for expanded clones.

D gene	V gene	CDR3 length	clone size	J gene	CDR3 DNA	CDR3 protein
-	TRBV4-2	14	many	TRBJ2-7	TGTGCCAGCAGCCAGGTCGGGAGCCCCTACGAGCAGTACTTC	CASSQVGSPYEQYF
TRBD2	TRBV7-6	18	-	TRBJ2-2	TGTGCCAGCAGCTTAGCGCTAACTAGCGGGGCGAACACCGGGGAGCCGTGTTTT	CASSLALTSGANTGEPCF
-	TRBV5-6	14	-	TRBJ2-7	TGTGCCAGCAGCTCCGACAGGACCTTCTACGAGCAGTACTTC	CASSSDRTFYEQYF
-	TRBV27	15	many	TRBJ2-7	TGTGCCAGCCGAACTACAGGGAAGTCCTCCTACGAGCAGTACTTC	CASRTTGKSSYEQYF
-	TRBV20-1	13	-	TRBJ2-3	TGCAGTGCTTGGAGGCAGATCACAGATCCGCCGTATTTT	CSAWRQITDPPYF
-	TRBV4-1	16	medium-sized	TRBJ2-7	TGCGCCAGCAGCCAAGATGCAGGGGCCAGCTCCTACGAGCAGTACTTC	CASSQDAGASSYEQYF
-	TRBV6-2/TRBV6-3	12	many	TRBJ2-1	TGTGCCAGCAGTTTTAGGGTCAATGAGCAGTTCTTC	CASSFRVNEQFF
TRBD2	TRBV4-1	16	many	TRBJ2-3	TGCGCCAGCAGCTACACTAGCGGGGGCTCGGGAGATACGCAGTATTTT	CASSYTSGGSGDTQYF
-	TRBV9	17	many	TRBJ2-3	TGTGCCAGCAGCGTAGCTGGGACGAAGTACGCAACAGATACGCAGTATTTT	CASSVAGTKYATDTQYF
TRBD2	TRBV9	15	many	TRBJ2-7	TGTGCCAGCAGCCTGGGACTAGCGGCCTTAAACGAGCAGTACTTC	CASSLGLAALNEQYF
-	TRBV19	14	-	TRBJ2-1	TGTGCCAGTACGTTGGAGGGAAACTACAATGAGCAGTTCTTC	CASTLEGNYNEQFF
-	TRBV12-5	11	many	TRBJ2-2	TGTGCTAGTGGTTTGGACGGGGAGCTGTTTTTT	CASGLDGELFF
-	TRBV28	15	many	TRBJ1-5	TGTGCCAGCAGCCTTTGGGGGGTTAGCAATCAGCCCCAGCATTTT	CASSLWGVSNQPQHF
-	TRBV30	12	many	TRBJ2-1	TGTGCCTGGAGTGTGTTCGCAGGTGAGCAGTTCTTC	CAWSVFAGEQFF
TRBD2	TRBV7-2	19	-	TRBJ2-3	TGTACCAGCAGCTTAAGTTTTAGCGGGGGAGGAACAAGCACAGATACGCAGTATTTT	CTSSLSFSGGGTSTDTQYF
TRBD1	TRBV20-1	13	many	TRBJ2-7	TGCAGTGCGCGGACAGGGAGCTCCTACGAGCAGTACTTC	CSARTGSSYEQYF
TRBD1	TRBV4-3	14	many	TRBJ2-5	TGCGCCAGCAGCCAAGACAGGGGGCAAGAGACCCAGTACTTC	CASSQDRGQETQYF
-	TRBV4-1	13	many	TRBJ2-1	TGCGCCAGCAGCCACCCGTCCTACAATGAGCAGTTCTTC	CASSHPSYNEQFF
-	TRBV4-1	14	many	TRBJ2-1	TGCGCCAGCAGCCAAGAGGGACGAGTCAATGAGCAGTTCTTC	CASSQEGRVNEQFF
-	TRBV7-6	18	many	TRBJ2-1	TGTGCCAGCAGCTTAAACTCTCCAGGGAGACTCTACTACAATGAGCAGTTCTTC	CASSLNSPGRLYYNEQFF
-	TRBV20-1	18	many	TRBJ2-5	TGCAGTGCTAGGAAGGGCCTTAGCAGTATCCCGGCCCAAGAGACCCAGTACTTC	CSARKGLSSIPAQETQYF
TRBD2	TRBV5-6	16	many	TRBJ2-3	TGTGCCAGCAGCCCGTGGGGGGGTTACCGCACAGATACGCAGTATTTT	CASSPWGGYRTDTQYF
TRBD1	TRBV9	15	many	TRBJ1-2	TGTGCCAGCAGCCCTACGACAGGGGGAAGCTATGGCTACACCTTC	CASSPTTGGSYGYTF
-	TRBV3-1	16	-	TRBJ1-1	TGTGCCAGCAGCCAAGATAGGTACACCTTTGACACTGAAGCCTTCTTT	CASSQDRYTFDTEAFF
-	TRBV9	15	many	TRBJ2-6	TGTGCCAGCAGCGTAGGTATCTCTGGGGCCAACGTCCTGACTTTC	CASSVGISGANVLTF
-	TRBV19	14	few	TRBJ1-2	TGTGCCAGTAGTAGTTTGTCGGTGAACTATGGCTACACCTTC	CASSSLSVNYGYTF
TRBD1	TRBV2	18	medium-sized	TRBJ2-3	TGTGCCAGCAGTGGACGAGGGACAGGAGCCCCTCCCACAGATACGCAGTATTTT	CASSGRGTGAPPTDTQYF
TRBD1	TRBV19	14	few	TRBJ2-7	TGTGCCAGTAGTACCGCAGGGGGATCCTACGAGCAGTACTTC	CASSTAGGSYEQYF
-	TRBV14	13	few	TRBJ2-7	TGTGCCAGCAGCCAAGACGGAACCTACGAGCAGTACTTC	CASSQDGTYEQYF
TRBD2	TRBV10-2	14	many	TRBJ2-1	TGCGCCAGCAGTGTCCTAGCGGGGAGTGGTGAGCAGTTCTTC	CASSVLAGSGEQFF
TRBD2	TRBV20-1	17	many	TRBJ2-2	TGCAGTGCTCCCGCGATAGCGGGAGGCCGAATCACCGGGGAGCTGTTTTTT	CSAPAIAGGRITGELFF
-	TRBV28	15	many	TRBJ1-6	TGTGCCAGCAGTTTATGGGCAGGGATGAATTCACCCCTCCACTTT	CASSLWAGMNSPLHF
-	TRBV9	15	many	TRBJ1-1	TGTGCCAGCAGCGTGGGGGCAGCCCCGAACACTGAAGCTTTCTTT	CASSVGAAPNTEAFF
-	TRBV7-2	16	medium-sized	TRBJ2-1	TGTGCCAGCAGCTTAGTGGGCTACCAGACCTACAATGAGCAGTTCTTC	CASSLVGYQTYNEQFF
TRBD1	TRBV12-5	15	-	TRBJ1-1	TGTGCTAGTGGTTGGGGACAGGGTCGTAACACTGAAGCTTTCTTT	CASGWGQGRNTEAFF
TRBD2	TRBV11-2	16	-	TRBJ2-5	TGTGCCAGCAGCTTACAACTAGCGGGGGAACAAGAGACCCAGTACTTC	CASSLQLAGEQETQYF
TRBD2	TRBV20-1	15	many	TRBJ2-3	TGCAGTGCCAACACCCTAGCGGGGGGCACAGATACGCAGTATTTT	CSANTLAGGTDTQYF
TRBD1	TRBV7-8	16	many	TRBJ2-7	TGTGCCAGCAGCTTAGGGTTCGGACAGGGGGCGTACGAGCAGTACTTC	CASSLGFGQGAYEQYF
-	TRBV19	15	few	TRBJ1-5	TGTGCCAGTAGACCAGGGACACGCAGCAATCAGCCCCAGCATTTT	CASRPGTRSNQPQHF
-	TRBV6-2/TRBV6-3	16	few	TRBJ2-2	TGTGCCAGCAGTCCATTCCGGGCAGACAACACCGGGGAGCTGTTTTTT	CASSPFRADNTGELFF
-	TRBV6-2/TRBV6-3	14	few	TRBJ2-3	TGTGCCAGCAGTTACTCGGGGGTTGCAGATACGCAGTATTTT	CASSYSGVADTQYF
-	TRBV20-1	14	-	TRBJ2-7	TGCAGTGCTAGGAGCCACAGGGATTTCTACAAGCAGTACTTC	CSARSHRDFYKQYF
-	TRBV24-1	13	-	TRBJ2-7	TGTGCCACCAGTGGGGGACGTGGGTACGAGCAGTACTTC	CATSGGRGYEQYF
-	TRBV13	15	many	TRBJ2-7	TGTGCCAGCAGCTCCGGACAGGGAGGGCCCTACGAGCAGTACTTC	CASSSGQGGPYEQYF
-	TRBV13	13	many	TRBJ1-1	TGTGCCAGCAGCGGCCATGGAAGCACTGAAGCTTTCTTT	CASSGHGSTEAFF
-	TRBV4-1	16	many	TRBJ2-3	TGCGCCAGCAGCCAAGGGGTTAGCGAAGGGACAGATACGCAGTATTTT	CASSQGVSEGTDTQYF
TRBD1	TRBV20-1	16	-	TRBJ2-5	TGCAGTGCTAGAGTTCCCACCGGGACAGGGGGAGAGACCCAGTACTTC	CSARVPTGTGGETQYF
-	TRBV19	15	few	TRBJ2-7	TGTGCCAGTAGTTCCTCACCGGCAGCGGAGGACGAGCAGTACTTC	CASSSSPAAEDEQYF
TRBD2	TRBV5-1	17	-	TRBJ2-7	TGCGCCAGCAGCTTGGGGCTGGCGGGACTACTGATTTACGAGCAGTACTTC	CASSLGLAGLLIYEQYF
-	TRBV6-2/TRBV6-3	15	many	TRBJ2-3	TGTGCCAGCAGTGACCTAGCAGACAGCACAGATACGCAGTATTTT	CASSDLADSTDTQYF
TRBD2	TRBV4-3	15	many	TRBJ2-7	TGCGCCAGCAGCCAAGATTATCCGGGGGGCTACGAGCAGTACTTC	CASSQDYPGGYEQYF
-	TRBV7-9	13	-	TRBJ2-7	TGTGCCAGCAGCCTGTTGGACAGCGCCGAGCAGTACTTC	CASSLLDSAEQYF
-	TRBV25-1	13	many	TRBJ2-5	TGTGCCAGCAGTGAATTGGGAGGCGAAACCCAGTACTTC	CASSELGGETQYF
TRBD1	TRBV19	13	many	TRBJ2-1	TGTGCCAGTAGTACTGGGACAGCTAATGAGCAGTTCTTC	CASSTGTANEQFF
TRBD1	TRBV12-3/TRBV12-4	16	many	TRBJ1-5	TGTGCCAGCAGTACCCAGGGGGTTACGGGCAATCAGCCCCAGCATTTT	CASSTQGVTGNQPQHF
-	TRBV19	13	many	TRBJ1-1	TGTGCCAGTAGTAGATCCAGTTGGACTGAAGCTTTCTTT	CASSRSSWTEAFF
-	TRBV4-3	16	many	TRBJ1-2	TGCGCCAGCAGCCAGGGAACCGGGACCTTAGTCTATGGCTACACCTTC	CASSQGTGTLVYGYTF